The 30 T cell receptor beta chains reported below all come from one sample, sequenced in a study of blood T cell repertoires in COVID-19. Here immunoSEQ multiplex PCR was the method, and the copy in TCRdb shows in-frame clones only, minus some. The sample includes approximately 120,000 clones, about 82% of them seen just once. The specimen sequenced was peripheral blood. These receptor sequences come from a human donor in a cohort sampled during active COVID-19.

The chain combines TRBV10-1 with TRBJ1-1, with D perhaps TRBD1 (5 bases). The ends were cut back, 0 bases at V and 11 bases at J, with 13 bases in the middle. The CDR3 sequence is 13 residues long. Germline V gene lookup returns CDR1 WNHNN and CDR2 SYGVQD (reference sequence). This chain's CDR3 is CASSESMGGTAFF. Written as DNA, the CDR3 is TGCGCCAGCAGTGAGTCGATGGGGGGGACGGCTTTCTTT.

The genes are TRBV3-1 (or the pseudogene TRBV3-2) and TRBJ1-1; D gene unclear. V was shortened by 5 bases and J by 1 base, with 14 bases between the two germline ends. CDR3 length: 15 residues. Germline V lookup: CDR1 LGHDT, CDR2 YNNKEL (reference sequence). The CDR3 is CASSYTVEKNTEAFF. Written as DNA, the CDR3 is TGTGCCAGCAGCTATACAGTCGAGAAGAACACTGAAGCTTTCTTT.

This clone was counted once. The CDR3 sequence is CASSIGHLNTQYF. The CDR3 DNA reads TGTGCCAGCAGTATCGGACACCTAAATACGCAGTATTTT. V and J are TRBV12-3 or TRBV12-4 and TRBJ2-3; D might be TRBD1 (5 bases). The CDR3 covers 13 residues. V shed 5 bases and J shed 7 bases, with 13 bases lying between them.

The V and J genes are TRBV10-2 and TRBJ2-1; a possible D gene is TRBD2 (5 bases). The germline V and J ends were trimmed by 6 bases and 9 bases, with 9 bases remaining between them. The CDR3 totals 11 residues. Germline V lookup: CDR1 WSHSY, CDR2 SAAADI. The CDR3 DNA reads TGCGCCAGCAGGGGGAGCGGTGAGCAGTTCTTC. Translation gives CASRGSGEQFF.

The chain couples TRBV5-8 to TRBJ1-1; TRBD1 might be the D (6 bases). Trimming left V 5 bases short and J 0 bases short, with 14 bases between. Germline V gene sequence: CDR1 SGHTS, CDR2 YDEGEE. The CDR3 sequence is 15 residues long. The CDR3 DNA reads as TGTGCCAGCAGTCGCTGGGGGCGGATGAACACTGAAGCTTTCTTT. It yields the protein CASSRWGRMNTEAFF.

The rearrangement uses TRBV7-6 and TRBJ2-2; D remains unclear. CDR1 SGHVS and CDR2 FNYEAQ come from the germline V gene. The germline V and J ends were trimmed by 5 bases and 5 bases, with 18 bases remaining between them. The CDR3 loop spans 16 amino acids. The CDR3 region is CASSVEASPTTGELFF. CDR3 coding DNA: TGTGCCAGCAGCGTAGAAGCGTCCCCTACAACCGGGGAGCTGTTTTTT.

This sequence joins TRBV18 and TRBJ2-2; D is ambiguous. CDR1 is KGHSH and CDR2 is LQKENI in the germline V gene. V was shortened by 3 bases and J by 5 bases, with 7 bases between the two germline ends. This CDR3 contains 13 residues. The CDR3 DNA reads as TGTGCCAGCTCACCGGCCATGACCGGGGAGCTGTTTTTT. Its translation is CASSPAMTGELFF.

J is TRBJ2-3 and V is TRBV4-3; possible D gene TRBD2, 5 bases. V dropped 1 base and J dropped 2 bases, with 7 bases sitting between them. This CDR3 comprises 14 residues. Germline CDR1 reads LGHNA; CDR2 reads YSLEER. The CDR3, as DNA: TGCGCCAGCAGCCAAGGGACTTACACAGATACGCAGTATTTT. Protein sequence: CASSQGTYTDTQYF.

The V gene is TRBV7-2, the J gene TRBJ2-1; a possible D gene is TRBD2 (5 bases). This CDR3 comprises 13 residues. V lost 4 bases to trimming and J lost 6 bases, with 10 bases between them. Germline V gene data show CDR1 as SGHTA and CDR2 as FQGNSA. The CDR3 loop reads CASSYQSGNEQFF. CDR3 DNA sequence: TGTGCCAGCAGCTATCAAAGCGGCAATGAGCAGTTCTTC.

The chain is built from TRBV14 and TRBJ2-7, with TRBD2 matching 9 bases. The CDR3 totals 15 residues. Trimming took 0 bases from V and 2 from J; bases not matched to a gene: 2. The germline V gene encodes CDR1 SGHDN and CDR2 FVKESK. This chain's CDR3 is CASSQDLAGTYEQYF. As DNA, the CDR3 is TGTGCCAGCAGCCAAGACCTAGCGGGAACCTACGAGCAGTACTTC. Full variable domain (outside the CDR3, taken from reference TRBV14 and TRBJ2-7): EAGVTQFPSHSVIEKGQTVTLRCDPISGHDNLYWYRRVMGKEIKFLLHFVKESKQDESGMPNNRFLAERTGGTYSTLKVQPAELEDSGVYFCASSQDLAGTYEQYFGPGTRLTVT.

The CDR3 spells CASSIRTSTDTQYF. Written as DNA, the CDR3 is TGTGCCAGTAGTATACGGACTAGCACAGATACGCAGTATTTT. The chain recombines TRBV19 with TRBJ2-3; D may be TRBD2 (5 bases). V was pared by 2 bases and J by 0 bases, with 6 bases between. The CDR3 is 14 residues long. Germline V lookup: CDR1 LNHDA, CDR2 SQIVND (reference sequence).

V and J are TRBV28 and TRBJ1-1; D is unclear. Germline V gene data show CDR1 as MDHEN and CDR2 as SYDVKM. V dropped 3 bases and J dropped 6 bases, with 11 bases sitting between them. The CDR3 sequence is 13 residues long. The DNA of the CDR3 is TGTGCCAGCAGTTTCCAAGGGAGGGCTGAAGCTTTCTTT. It is translated as CASSFQGRAEAFF.

The chain links TRBV6-4 to TRBJ2-1; TRBD1 matches at 8 bases. Germline V gene data show CDR1 as MRHNA and CDR2 as SNTAGT. Germline trimming cut 6 bases from V and 6 bases from J; bases unmatched to any gene: 16. The CDR3 runs to 17 residues. CDR3 sequence reads: CASRGDPGTGPTNEQFF. The CDR3 DNA follows: TGTGCCAGCAGAGGAGACCCCGGGACAGGCCCTACCAATGAGCAGTTCTTC.

CDR3 nucleotides: TGTGCCAGCAGCCCGGACAGAACTAGCACAGATACGCAGTATTTT. The encoded protein is CASSPDRTSTDTQYF. The genes are TRBV9 and TRBJ2-3, with D perhaps matching TRBD1 (6 bases). V gave up 4 bases and J gave up 0 bases, with 12 bases separating them. Germline lookup yields CDR1 SGDLS and CDR2 YYNGEE. The CDR3 loop spans 15 amino acids.

The gene calls are TRBV9 and TRBJ1-3, with D possibly matching TRBD1 (6 bases). This CDR3 is 18 amino acids long. V was shortened by 4 bases and J by 0 bases, with 20 bases between the two germline ends. From germline, CDR1 is SGDLS and CDR2 YYNGEE. The CDR3 protein is CASSLLGDRGASGNTIYF. The CDR3 DNA is TGTGCCAGCAGCCTCCTCGGGGACCGGGGGGCCTCTGGAAACACCATATATTTT.

V and J are TRBV7-9 and TRBJ1-2; TRBD1 might be the D (5 bases). Germline V gives CDR1 SEHNR, CDR2 FQNEAQ (reference sequence). With 2 bases removed from V and 6 bases from J, the gap between germline ends came to 10 bases. There are 13 residues in the CDR3. CDR3 DNA sequence: TGTGCCAGCAGCTTACTAGGGGCACATGGCTACACCTTC. Protein sequence: CASSLLGAHGYTF.

This clone was picked up a small number of times. The chain employs TRBV7-9 and TRBJ2-1, with a tentative D call TRBD2 (6 bases). Trimming removed 1 base from V and 0 bases from J, with 13 bases in between. CDR1 is SEHNR and CDR2 is FQNEAQ in the germline V gene (reference sequence). The CDR3 loop spans 17 amino acids. The CDR3 nucleotides read TGTGCCAGCAGCTTAGGTGGCGGGACCGGCTCCTACAATGAGCAGTTCTTC. As protein: CASSLGGGTGSYNEQFF.

The J gene is TRBJ2-3, the V gene TRBV5-1; TRBD1 matches 7 bases. After removal of 3 bases from V and 3 bases from J, the junction contained 7 bases not matched to a gene. CDR1 and CDR2 (germline): SGHRS, YFSETQ. CDR3 length: 15 residues. CDR3 sequence (DNA): TGCGCCAGCAGCTGGGGGACAGCTTTAACAGATACGCAGTATTTT. It yields the protein CASSWGTALTDTQYF.

In this sample, this clone turned up a few times. The chain links TRBV6-2 or TRBV6-3 to TRBJ1-5; D is unresolved. The CDR3 spans 15 residues. V was clipped by 4 bases and J by 4 bases, with 14 bases between them. Germline CDR1 and CDR2: MNHEY and SVGEGT. The CDR3 sequence: CASSSTLPLNQPQHF. In DNA, the CDR3 is TGTGCCAGCAGTTCCACGCTTCCACTTAATCAGCCCCAGCATTTT.

The chain links TRBV28 to TRBJ1-2, with D unresolved. This CDR3 is built from 11 residues. The germline V gene encodes CDR1 MDHEN and CDR2 SYDVKM. Trimming stripped 5 bases from V and 7 bases from J, with 8 bases between. Here the CDR3 reads CASSLHFGYTF. CDR3 DNA: TGTGCCAGCAGTCTCCACTTTGGCTACACCTTC.

The chain has TRBV21-1 and TRBJ2-1; the table calls TRBD2, which could not be checked here. TRBV21-1 is tagged as a pseudogene. This CDR3 comprises 14 residues. CDR3 in DNA: TGTGCCAGCAGCAAAGGGGGTAGGGAGGATGAGCAGTTCTTC. Amino acids: CASSKGGREDEQFF.

This chain connects TRBV2 to TRBJ2-5, with D uncertain. V was pared by 4 bases and J by 5 bases, with 11 bases between. The CDR3 totals 13 residues. Germline V lookup: CDR1 SNHLY, CDR2 FYNNEI. Written as DNA, the CDR3 is TGTGCCAGCAGTGCGTCCGAACGGGAGACCCAGTACTTC. This sequence encodes CASSASERETQYF.

The J gene is TRBJ1-5, the V gene TRBV30, with D possibly matching TRBD1 (5 bases). V was shortened by 4 bases and J by 4 bases, with 20 bases between the two germline ends. This CDR3 is 16 amino acids long. CDR1 GTSNPN and CDR2 SVGIG come from the germline V gene (reference sequence). The CDR3 is CAWTTKETVQNQPQHF. Written as DNA, the CDR3 is TGTGCCTGGACGACGAAGGAGACAGTCCAAAATCAGCCCCAGCATTTT.

CDR3 region: CASGLGSRTSTSGRYNEQFF. As DNA, the CDR3 is TGTGCCAGCGGCCTGGGGAGCAGAACCTCGACTAGCGGGAGATACAATGAGCAGTTCTTC. This chain connects TRBV27 to TRBJ2-1; 12 bases are shared with TRBD2. The CDR3 runs 20 residues. Losses at the gene ends were 8 bases for V and 4 bases for J; bases not matched to a gene: 21. Germline V CDR1 and CDR2: MNHEY, SMNVEV (reference sequence).

The chain links TRBV5-1 to TRBJ2-7; TRBD1 matches 7 bases. Germline loops: CDR1 SGHRS, CDR2 YFSETQ. V lost 4 bases and J lost 5; bases outside the gene matches: 9. This CDR3 has 14 amino acids. CDR3 nucleotides: TGCGCCAGCAGCATACGACAGGGAAGGGACGAGCAGTACTTC. Translated: CASSIRQGRDEQYF.

V and J are TRBV6-6 and TRBJ2-7; D is perhaps TRBD1 (5 bases). V dropped 4 bases and J dropped 5 bases, with 18 bases sitting between them. Germline loops: CDR1 MNHNY, CDR2 SVGAGI (reference sequence). The CDR3 spans 15 residues. CDR3 amino acids: CASSLDNPALNEQYF. In DNA, the CDR3 is TGTGCCAGCAGTTTGGACAACCCTGCACTGAACGAGCAGTACTTC.

The chain employs TRBV12-3 or TRBV12-4 and TRBJ2-1; 9 bases align to TRBD1. V lost 5 bases and J lost 7; bases outside the gene matches: 3. CDR3 length equals 13 residues. CDR3: CASSPGQGNEQFF. DNA for the CDR3: TGTGCCAGCAGTCCGGGACAGGGTAATGAGCAGTTCTTC.

V is TRBV7-9 and J is TRBJ1-2; D unresolved. Trimming pared 3 bases from V and 4 bases from J, leaving 12 bases between. The CDR3 covers 14 residues. The V gene's germline CDR1 is SEHNR and CDR2 FQNEAQ (reference sequence). CDR3 region: CASSLEAAAYGYTF. The CDR3 DNA reads TGTGCCAGCAGCTTGGAGGCAGCCGCCTATGGCTACACCTTC. Supplemented by reference TRBV7-9 and TRBJ1-2, the full variable domain reads DTGVSQNPRHKITKRGQNVTFRCDPISEHNRLYWYRQTLGQGPEFLTYFQNEAQLEKSRLLSDRFSAERPKGSFSTLEIQRTEQGDSAMYLCASSLEAAAYGYTFGSGTRLTVV.

V is TRBV30 and J is TRBJ2-5; D unresolved. The CDR3 is 14 amino acids. CDR1 and CDR2 from the germline V gene are GTSNPN and SVGIG (reference sequence). V was cut by 4 bases and J by 1 base, with 13 bases left in between. CDR3 loop: CAWTSDGSQETQYF. In DNA, the CDR3 is TGTGCCTGGACATCCGACGGGTCCCAAGAGACCCAGTACTTC.

The V gene is TRBV7-2, the J gene TRBJ2-7; possible D gene TRBD1, 6 bases. Germline lookup yields CDR1 SGHTA and CDR2 FQGNSA. V lost 5 bases, J lost 5 bases, and 19 bases lay in between. This CDR3 comprises 15 residues. The CDR3 sequence: CASSPPPLQGNEQYF. The CDR3 nucleotides are TGTGCCAGCAGCCCCCCCCCGCTACAGGGTAACGAGCAGTACTTC. The whole variable domain, remainder taken from reference TRBV7-2 and TRBJ2-7, is GAGVSQSPSNKVTEKGKDVELRCDPISGHTALYWYRQSLGQGLEFLIYFQGNSAPDKSGLPSDRFSAERTGGSVSTLTIQRTQQEDSAVYLCASSPPPLQGNEQYFGPGTRLTVT.